Listed below are T cell receptor beta chains from one sample, sequenced in a study of T cells in Graves' hyperthyroidism and ophthalmopathy. TCRdb redid the calling of the multiplex PCR reads with MiXCR, one entry per CDR3 protein. This sample has roughly 800,000 distinct CDR3 sequences, with about two fifths found just once. The specimen sequenced was blood. The receptors were sampled from a man aged 18-30 years with Graves' hyperthyroidism. Both conserved end residues are part of each CDR3. D genes are given only for firm matches. Only some rows state a clone size, as once, few, many or a class for expanded clones.

V	size	D	J	DNA	CDR3
TRBV6-5	.	.	TRBJ2-7	TGTGCCAGCAGTTATCGTGGGAGGCATCCCTACGAGCAGTACTTC	CASSYRGRHPYEQYF
TRBV10-3	many	TRBD1	TRBJ1-1	TGTGCCATCAGAAGGGACAGGGGGGGTACTGAAGCTTTCTTT	CAIRRDRGGTEAFF
TRBV9	.	.	TRBJ1-3	TGTGCCAGCAGCGTAGAGGGGGTAAACACCATATATTTT	CASSVEGVNTIYF
TRBV20-1	.	.	TRBJ1-1	TGCAGTGCTAGTCCCGGTAAAGGGTGGACTGAAGCTTTCTTT	CSASPGKGWTEAFF
TRBV7-9	few	.	TRBJ1-2	TGTGCCAGCAGCCCGACCCCGGAAATTAATGGCTACACCTTC	CASSPTPEINGYTF
TRBV5-1	.	TRBD2	TRBJ2-5	TGCGCCACCTCACGAGGGCAGCACGGGACTAGTACCCAAGAGACCCAGTACTTC	CATSRGQHGTSTQETQYF
TRBV7-6	.	.	TRBJ2-2	TGTGCCAGCAGAAACCGAAACCGGGACCCACACACCGGGGAGCTGTTTTTT	CASRNRNRDPHTGELFF
TRBV6-5	few	.	TRBJ1-5	TGTGCCAGCAGAAACGGGAACAATCAGCCCCAGCATTTT	CASRNGNNQPQHF
TRBV5-6	few	.	TRBJ2-2	TGTGCCAGCAGGGCCGGGACGCAGAACACCGGGGAGCTGTTTTTT	CASRAGTQNTGELFF
TRBV7-8	many	.	TRBJ1-6	TGTGCCAGCAGCTTACAGGTTATGGGGAATTCACCCCTCCACTTT	CASSLQVMGNSPLHF
TRBV7-9	.	TRBD1	TRBJ1-4	TGTGCCAGCAGCCCTCAGGGACAGGGGGCTGATGAAAAACTGTTTTTT	CASSPQGQGADEKLFF
TRBV10-3	few	.	TRBJ1-1	TGTGCCATCAGACCCGGGACTGCGAACACTGAAGCTTTCTTT	CAIRPGTANTEAFF
TRBV2	.	.	TRBJ1-2	TGTGCCAGCAGTGGACGTTTCGGCGCCGGCTATGGCTACACCTTC	CASSGRFGAGYGYTF
TRBV20-1	few	.	TRBJ2-2	TGCAGTGCTAGAGTTCGGGACACGACCGGGGAGCTGTTTTTT	CSARVRDTTGELFF
TRBV12-3/TRBV12-4	.	TRBD1	TRBJ2-5	TGTGCCAGCAGTGCCCCGGGACAGGGGTTGGAGACCCAGTACTTC	CASSAPGQGLETQYF
TRBV15	.	.	TRBJ2-6	TGTGCCACCAGCGTGGGACACGTCCTGACTTTC	CATSVGHVLTF
TRBV25-1	.	.	TRBJ1-1	TGTGCCCTTCCTCCGGGCACTGAAGCTTTCTTT	CALPPGTEAFF
TRBV7-8	.	.	TRBJ2-5	TGTGCCAGCACCCCACCGGGTTTACAAGAGACCCAGTACTTC	CASTPPGLQETQYF
TRBV9	few	.	TRBJ1-3	TGTGCCAGCAGCGCTGAGGGGGGGGGCTTGTCCTCTGGAAACACCATATATTTT	CASSAEGGGLSSGNTIYF
TRBV4-3	few	.	TRBJ1-6	TGCGCCAGCAGCCAAGACCAGGGATTTGATTCACCCCTCCACTTT	CASSQDQGFDSPLHF
TRBV10-3	many	.	TRBJ1-5	TGTGCCATCAGAGAAGACAGCAAGAATCAGCCCCAGCATTTT	CAIREDSKNQPQHF
TRBV7-9	many	.	TRBJ1-2	TGTGCCAGCAGCTTAGGGCCCGCCTATGGCTACACCTTC	CASSLGPAYGYTF
TRBV7-9	few	.	TRBJ1-1	TGTGCCAGCAGCTTAGCACTCGTGAACACTGAAGCTTTCTTT	CASSLALVNTEAFF
TRBV20-1	many	.	TRBJ1-6	TGCAGTGCTACATACTCCTATAATTCACCCCTCCACTTT	CSATYSYNSPLHF
TRBV7-9	few	.	TRBJ2-2	TGTGCCAGCAGCTGGGGACACACCGGGGAGCTGTTTTTT	CASSWGHTGELFF
TRBV27	.	.	TRBJ1-2	TGTGCCAGCAGTTTAATGTCAGGGTTAGACTACACCTTC	CASSLMSGLDYTF
TRBV20-1	once	.	TRBJ1-1	TGCAGTGCTAGTTCTACAGTGGAAAACCTAGGGGCTTTCTTT	CSASSTVENLGAFF
TRBV5-1	few	.	TRBJ1-3	TGCGCCAGCAGCTTGGCCGAGCTCTCTGGAAACACCATATATTTT	CASSLAELSGNTIYF
TRBV7-6	few	.	TRBJ2-7	TGTGCCAGCAGCTTAGGGGGCCTCGCAGCCGAGCAGTACTTC	CASSLGGLAAEQYF
TRBV2	.	.	TRBJ2-2	TGTGCCAGCAGCTCCATGGGTACGAACACCGGGGAGCTGTTTTTT	CASSSMGTNTGELFF
TRBV5-1	few	.	TRBJ1-1	TGCGCCAGCAGCTTGGGTATCGTGTCGGGAGGCACTGAAGCTTTCTTT	CASSLGIVSGGTEAFF
TRBV12-3/TRBV12-4	.	TRBD2	TRBJ2-5	TGTGCCAGCAGTACTAGCGGGGCTCAAGAGACCCAGTACTTC	CASSTSGAQETQYF
TRBV20-1	.	.	TRBJ1-5	TGCAGTGCTCTGGATCGCAGGGTAAATCAGCCCCAGCATTTT	CSALDRRVNQPQHF
TRBV6-5	.	TRBD1	TRBJ1-3	TGTGCCAGCAGTAAGGGGGCAGACTCTGGAAACACCATATATTTT	CASSKGADSGNTIYF
TRBV7-8	many	.	TRBJ2-5	TGTGCCAGCAGCGCCCAAGAGACCCAGTACTTC	CASSAQETQYF
TRBV6-5	.	.	TRBJ1-5	TGTGCCAGCAGTTACTCTCAGGACAGTCAGCCCCAGCATTTT	CASSYSQDSQPQHF
TRBV29-1	many	TRBD1	TRBJ1-1	TGCAGCGCAAGCACAGGGGGCCGGACTGAAGCTTTCTTT	CSASTGGRTEAFF
TRBV9	.	.	TRBJ2-3	TGTGCCAGCAGCCCGTCAACAGGCCGAGGCGCAGATACGCAGTATTTT	CASSPSTGRGADTQYF
TRBV20-1	.	TRBD1	TRBJ1-4	TGCAGTGCCAGCCTAGGACAGGGGTATGAAAAACTGTTTTTT	CSASLGQGYEKLFF
TRBV20-1	.	.	TRBJ1-1	TGCAGTGCTAGAGAAGCGGTGAACACTGAAGCTTTCTTT	CSAREAVNTEAFF
TRBV12-3/TRBV12-4	many	.	TRBJ1-2	TGTGCCAGCAGCTCGGGGGTTGGCTACACCTTC	CASSSGVGYTF
TRBV7-9	.	.	TRBJ2-7	TGCGCCAGCAGCTTAGTGCTCGGTCGAGCCTACGAGCAGTACTTC	CASSLVLGRAYEQYF
TRBV19	many	.	TRBJ1-5	TGTGCCAGTAGTATAGTGGGCAACTATCAGCCCCAGCATTTT	CASSIVGNYQPQHF
TRBV7-9	few	.	TRBJ2-7	TGTGCCAGCAGCTTAGGTCGGACCAACCCAGCCTACGAGCAGTACTTC	CASSLGRTNPAYEQYF
TRBV12-3/TRBV12-4	many	.	TRBJ1-4	TGTGCCAGCAGTTTCCGGGGATCGGAAAAACTGTTTTTT	CASSFRGSEKLFF
TRBV6-1	.	.	TRBJ2-2	TGTGCCAGCACACAGGGTCCGAGCACCGGGGAGCTGTTTTTT	CASTQGPSTGELFF
TRBV7-9	.	.	TRBJ2-5	TGTGCCAGCAGCTTAGCGATTAGCGGCCCGGGGGCCCAGTACTTC	CASSLAISGPGAQYF
TRBV29-1	.	TRBD1	TRBJ2-7	TGCAGCGGCCGGGACAGGGGATACGAGCAGTACTTC	CSGRDRGYEQYF
TRBV7-2	.	.	TRBJ1-1	TGTGCCAGCAGCGATACAGGGCGCACTGAAGCTTTCTTT	CASSDTGRTEAFF
TRBV7-2	many	.	TRBJ2-5	TGTGCCAGCAGCTTAGGACAGTATAAGTCGGGGACCCAGTACTTC	CASSLGQYKSGTQYF